This TCR beta chain was captured in a study of cytomegalovirus exposure and HLA in healthy donors. Study context: Roughly 89 million unique TCR sequences came from HLA-typed donors in an early release.

General study points: Previously analyzed data showed that most TCR beta V segments were productive at a frequency of about 87% or about 30%. Accounts indicate the classifier identified cytomegalovirus status with strong specificity and sensitivity. In vitro confirmation showed three CMV-associated chains to be CMV antigen specific.

Note on this clone: The antigen is undetermined.

V gave up 4 bases and J gave up 8 bases; unmatched junction bases: 10. The germline gives CDR1 SGHRS, CDR2 YFSETQ. This CDR3 contains 14 residues. PCR was performed using 60 Vbeta and 13 Jbeta primers. TCRdb's table, derived via immunoSEQ multiplex PCR, lists solely in-frame clones and lacks some. The sample includes roughly 180,000 clones, around four fifths of them seen just once. The sequenced sample consisted of PBMCs. The chain employs TRBV5-1 and TRBJ1-2, with TRBD1 matching over 8 bases. This clonotype was sampled from a girl aged 5-17 years in good health and CMV-seropositive. The CDR3 bases are TGCGCCAGCAGCGCGGGCGGACAGGGTCGCGGCTACACCTTC. It yields the protein CASSAGGQGRGYTF.